The T cell receptor beta chain under discussion was sequenced for a study of shared clonotypes between healthy human individuals. CD8 cells regarded as naive lacked CD45RO, were positively chosen for CCR7, and omitted terminally differentiated effector memory CD45RA+ cells. Profiled with immunoSEQ multiplex PCR; TCRdb holds only in-frame clones, not every one. The sample comprises some 2 million clones, less than 95% of which are singletons, and 0.95% to 1.5% rests with the top ten. V was clipped by 7 bases and J by 4 bases; unmatched bases: 6. The germline gives CDR1 SQVTM, CDR2 ANQGSEA. The CDR3 has 14 residues.

Material for sequencing was naive CD8+ T cells sorted from blood. The chain recombines TRBV29-1 with TRBJ2-2; 10 bases align to TRBD2. This receptor was identified in a man younger than 30 in good health. The CDR3 region is CSATSGAGTGELFF. In nucleotides, the CDR3 is TGCAGCGCCACTAGCGGGGCTGGCACCGGGGAGCTGTTTTTT.